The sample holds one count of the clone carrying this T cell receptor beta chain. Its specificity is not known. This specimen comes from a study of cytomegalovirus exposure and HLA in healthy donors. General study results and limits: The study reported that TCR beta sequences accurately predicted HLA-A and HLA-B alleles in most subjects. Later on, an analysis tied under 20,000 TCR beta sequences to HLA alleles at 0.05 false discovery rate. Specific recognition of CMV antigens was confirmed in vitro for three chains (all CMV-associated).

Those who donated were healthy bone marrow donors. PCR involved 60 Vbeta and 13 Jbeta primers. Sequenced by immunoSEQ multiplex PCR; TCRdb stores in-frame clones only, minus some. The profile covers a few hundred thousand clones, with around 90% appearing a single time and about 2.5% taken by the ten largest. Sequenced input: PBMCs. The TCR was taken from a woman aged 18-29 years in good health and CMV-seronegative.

The CDR3 here is CASSLGQGLGYGYTF. The DNA for the CDR3 is TGCGCCAGCAGCTTGGGTCAGGGGCTGGGCTATGGCTACACCTTC. The rearrangement uses TRBV5-1 and TRBJ1-2; weak D call: TRBD1 (6 bases). The V gene's germline CDR1 is SGHRS and CDR2 YFSETQ. V was cut by 0 bases and J by 4 bases, with 13 bases left in between. CDR3 length: 15 residues.